This TCR beta chain was documented in a study of CD8 T cells in ankylosing spondylitis. The CDR3 has 13 amino acids. Trimming stripped 2 bases from V and 4 bases from J, with 8 bases between. The germline V gene encodes CDR1 SGHNT and CDR2 YENEEA. Quantitative barcoded 5'-RACE was used to prepare TCR beta libraries. MiXCR, applied by TCRdb to the 5' RACE reads, yields one record per CDR3 protein. Of around 220,000 distinct CDR3 sequences in the sample, about 10% were seen once. Study results and caveats: In synovial fluid and blood from reactive arthritis, some motif variants were previously reported. As for the disease-linked clones, they showed a CD8+ phenotype and occurred at relatively low frequencies in peripheral blood.

This clonotype was recorded a few times. Its antigen is unidentified. Sequencing was done on a sample of blood, either unsorted or a sorted T cell fraction (not recorded which). This TCR derives from a male donor with ankylosing spondylitis or in good health (not recorded which). V is TRBV11-3 and J is TRBJ1-1; D perhaps matches TRBD1 (5 bases). The CDR3 nucleotides are TGTGCCAGCAGCTTACAGAGGGGCACTGAAGCTTTCTTT. Translation gives CASSLQRGTEAFF.